What follows is one TCR beta chain and its context. The protocol was immunoSEQ multiplex PCR, while the TCRdb copy is restricted to in-frame clones and leaves out a portion. The data contain about 73,000 clones, around 89% of them singletons. The length of the CDR3 is 12 residues. Per the germline V gene, CDR1 is GTSNPN and CDR2 is SVGIG (reference sequence). V was clipped by 0 bases and J by 5 bases, with 5 bases between them. This record belongs to a study of T cell responses to AZD1222 COVID-19 vaccine. This receptor was obtained from an adult in good health. The rearrangement joins TRBV30 to TRBJ2-1, with D unresolved. Sequencing was performed on peripheral blood, taken on day 0 of AZD1222 vaccination. Here the CDR3 DNA reads TGTGCCTGGAGTGTAATGAACAATGAGCAGTTCTTC. It encodes CAWSVMNNEQFF.